This entry concerns a single TCR beta chain. The CDR3 extends over 13 amino acids. The germline V gene has CDR1 MNHEY and CDR2 SVGAGI. Trimming cost V 9 bases and J 2 bases, with 13 bases left between them. The TCR beta repertoire was assessed by survey-level immunoSEQ sequencing. The assay was immunoSEQ multiplex PCR, and TCRdb's table has in-frame clones only and misses some. The table records around 50,000 clones, just over 90% of them present only once. The receptor was isolated from a man aged 35 to 55 with rheumatoid arthritis. Sequencing was done on a sample of PBMCs. J is TRBJ1-2 and V is TRBV6-5, with D unclear. The CDR3 is CASSAGPNYGYTF. CDR3 nucleotides: TGTGCCAGTTCGGCAGGACCCAACTATGGCTACACCTTC.